This T cell receptor (beta chain) was profiled in a study of T cell clonotyping in hematopoietic cell transplantation. The CDR3 contains 15 residues. V shed 4 bases, J shed 9 bases, and the junction held 12 bases outside the gene matches. Germline V gene lookup returns CDR1 SNHLY and CDR2 FYNNEI. Whole-study findings and limits: After transplant, recipient diversity fell while pathologically expanded clonotypes grew through day 180. No sorting was done, leaving CD4 and CD8 contributions mixed. Higher Inverse Simpson Index values in graft donor and pretransplant recipient predicted broader posttransplant TCR diversity. Few recipient clonotypes overlapped donors; over 95% were de novo at given depth.

Worth noting for this clone: The antigen is unknown.

This table comes from immunoSEQ multiplex PCR, and its TCRdb copy is limited to in-frame clones, with some not included. The sample contains thousands of clones, approximately 68% of which appear only once. This rearrangement joins TRBV2 to TRBJ2-1, with TRBD1 identical over 7 bases. The TCR comes from a male patient in his forties or fifties who had an allogeneic stem cell transplant from an unrelated donor, so the T cells may come from the graft donor. Some clones in this sample may be carry-over from other donors' samples. The starting material was PBMCs, obtained 180 days after allogeneic stem cell transplant. CDR3 residues: CASSAGTVAPSEQFF. CDR3 coding DNA: TGTGCCAGCAGTGCCGGGACAGTCGCTCCCAGTGAGCAGTTCTTC.